A selection of T cell receptor beta chains follows, all from one sample in a study of long-term antiretroviral therapy in people with HIV. Measured with immunoSEQ multiplex PCR; TCRdb has only the in-frame clones, and not every one. The sample has around 35,000 clones, approximately 96% seen once. This specimen was unsorted PBMCs, taken approximately 6.6 years after starting antiretroviral therapy. These receptor sequences come from a man under 40 with HIV. CDR3s include the opening cysteine and the closing phenylalanine or tryptophan. A D gene is named only where the DNA matches it firmly. Clone size appears in some rows only: once, few, many, or a class for an expanded clone.

TRBV5-6	.	.	TRBJ2-5	CASSGYQETQYF	TGTGCCAGCAGCGGGTACCAAGAGACCCAGTACTTC
TRBV27	.	.	TRBJ2-1	CASNSDSDNEQFF	TGTGCCAGCAACTCGGACAGCGACAATGAGCAGTTCTTC
TRBV29-1	.	.	TRBJ1-1	CSVEGLGPNTEAFF	TGCAGCGTTGAAGGATTGGGTCCGAACACTGAAGCTTTCTTT
TRBV10-3	.	TRBD1	TRBJ1-5	CAISEVGQGVGQPQHF	TGTGCCATCAGTGAAGTAGGGCAGGGGGTAGGACAGCCCCAGCATTTT
TRBV6-5	.	.	TRBJ2-1	CASRPSSNEQFF	TGTGCCAGCAGACCTTCTTCCAATGAGCAGTTCTTC
TRBV7-2	.	TRBD1	TRBJ2-5	CASSLTRGRETQYF	TGTGCCAGCAGCTTAACCAGGGGGCGGGAGACCCAGTACTTC
TRBV13	.	.	TRBJ1-1	CASSSATGKTEAFF	TGTGCCAGCAGCTCAGCAACAGGGAAGACTGAAGCTTTCTTT
TRBV4-2	.	.	TRBJ1-4	CASSQGPLANEKLFF	TGTGCCAGCAGCCAAGGTCCGCTTGCTAATGAAAAACTGTTTTTT
TRBV7-8	.	.	TRBJ1-4	CASSHPPPNEKLFF	TGTGCCAGCAGCCACCCCCCGCCTAATGAAAAACTGTTTTTT
TRBV18	.	TRBD2	TRBJ2-7	CASSPLAGDAREQYF	TGTGCCAGCTCACCACTAGCGGGAGACGCGAGGGAGCAGTACTTC
TRBV4-3	.	.	TRBJ1-4	CASSQDPGRMGEKLFF	TGCGCCAGCAGCCAAGACCCAGGGAGGATGGGCGAAAAACTGTTTTTT
TRBV7-6	.	.	TRBJ2-2	CASSLRGGADTGELFF	TGTGCCAGCAGCCTTCGTGGGGGGGCCGACACCGGGGAGCTGTTTTTT
TRBV4-3	.	.	TRBJ2-5	CASSQDMTLGETQYF	TGCGCCAGCAGCCAAGATATGACTTTAGGAGAGACCCAGTACTTC
TRBV7-9	.	TRBD1	TRBJ1-4	CASSPTGALGKLFF	TGTGCCAGCAGCCCGACAGGGGCCCTGGGAAAACTGTTTTTT
TRBV2	.	TRBD2	TRBJ2-1	CASKLAGGPSSYNEQFF	TGTGCCAGCAAACTAGCGGGAGGTCCCAGCTCCTACAATGAGCAGTTCTTC
TRBV5-6	.	.	TRBJ2-1	CASSSGSDEQFF	TGTGCCAGCAGCTCGGGCTCCGATGAGCAGTTCTTC
TRBV6-6	few	.	TRBJ2-4	CASYQGGEAKNIQYF	TGTGCCAGCTATCAGGGGGGGGAGGCCAAAAACATTCAGTACTTC
TRBV6-6	once	.	TRBJ2-7	CASRLARGSYEQYF	TGTGCCAGCAGACTCGCGAGGGGCTCCTACGAGCAGTACTTC